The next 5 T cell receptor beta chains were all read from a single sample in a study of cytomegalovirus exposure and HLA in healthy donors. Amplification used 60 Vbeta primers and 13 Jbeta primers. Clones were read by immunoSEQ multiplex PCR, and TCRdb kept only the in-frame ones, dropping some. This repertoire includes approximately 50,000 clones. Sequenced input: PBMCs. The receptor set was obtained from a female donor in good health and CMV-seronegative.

DNA for the CDR3: TGCGCCAGCAGCCAAGAACAGGGGGCGTTCGAGCAGTACTTC. It is translated as CASSQEQGAFEQYF. The V gene is TRBV4-1, the J gene TRBJ2-7; 9 positions match TRBD1. Trimming took 0 bases from V and 6 from J; bases not matched to a gene: 3. CDR1 and CDR2 (germline): MGHRA, YSYEKL. CDR3 size: 14 residues.

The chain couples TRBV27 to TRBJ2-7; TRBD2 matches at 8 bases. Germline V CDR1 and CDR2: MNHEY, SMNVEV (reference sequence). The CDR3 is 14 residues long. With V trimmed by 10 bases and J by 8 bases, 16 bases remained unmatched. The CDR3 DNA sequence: TGTGCCATCTCCGCGGGGGGTCCTACAGAAAAGCAGTACTTC. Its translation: CAISAGGPTEKQYF.

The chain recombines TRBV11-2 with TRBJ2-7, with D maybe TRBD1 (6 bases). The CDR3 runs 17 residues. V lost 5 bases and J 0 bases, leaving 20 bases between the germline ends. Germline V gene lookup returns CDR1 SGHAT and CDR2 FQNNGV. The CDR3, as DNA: TGTGCCAGCAGCAGGTTGGGGGCAGTGAAGGGCTCCTACGAGCAGTACTTC. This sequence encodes CASSRLGAVKGSYEQYF.

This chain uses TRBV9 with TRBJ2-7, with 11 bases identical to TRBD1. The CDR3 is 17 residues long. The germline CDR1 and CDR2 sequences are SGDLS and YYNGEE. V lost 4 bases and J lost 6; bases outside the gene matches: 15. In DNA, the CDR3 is TGTGCCAGCAGCCCTTCGAGGACAGGGGGCGGAAAGGGCGAGCAGTACTTC. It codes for CASSPSRTGGGKGEQYF.

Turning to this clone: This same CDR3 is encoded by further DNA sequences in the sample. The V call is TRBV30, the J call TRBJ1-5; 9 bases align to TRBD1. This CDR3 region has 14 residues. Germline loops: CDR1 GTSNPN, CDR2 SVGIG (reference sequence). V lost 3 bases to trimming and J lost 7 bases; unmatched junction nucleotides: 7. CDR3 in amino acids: CAWRGTGKGQPQHF. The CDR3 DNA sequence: TGTGCCTGGAGAGGGACAGGGAAGGGGCAGCCCCAGCATTTT.